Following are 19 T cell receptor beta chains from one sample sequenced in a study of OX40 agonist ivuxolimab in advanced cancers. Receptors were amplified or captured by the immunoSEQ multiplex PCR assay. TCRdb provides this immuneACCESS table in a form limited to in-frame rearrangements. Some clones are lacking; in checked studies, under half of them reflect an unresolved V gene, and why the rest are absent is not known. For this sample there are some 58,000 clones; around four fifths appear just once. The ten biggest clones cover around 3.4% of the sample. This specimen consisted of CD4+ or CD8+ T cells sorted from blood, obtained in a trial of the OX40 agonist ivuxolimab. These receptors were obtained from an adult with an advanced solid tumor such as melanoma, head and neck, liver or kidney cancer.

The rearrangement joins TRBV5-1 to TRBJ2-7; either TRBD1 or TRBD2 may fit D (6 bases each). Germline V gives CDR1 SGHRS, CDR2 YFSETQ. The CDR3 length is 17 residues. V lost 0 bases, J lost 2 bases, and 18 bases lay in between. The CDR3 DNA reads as TGCGCCAGCAGCTTGGCCCCAGGGGACTGGATTGCCTACGAGCAGTACTTC. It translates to CASSLAPGDWIAYEQYF.

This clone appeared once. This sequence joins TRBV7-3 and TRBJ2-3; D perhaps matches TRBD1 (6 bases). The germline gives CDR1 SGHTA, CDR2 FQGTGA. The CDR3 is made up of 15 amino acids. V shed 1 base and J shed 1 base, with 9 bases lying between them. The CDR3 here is CASSLSRGGTDTQYF. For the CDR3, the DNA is TGTGCCAGCAGCTTAAGCAGGGGAGGCACAGATACGCAGTATTTT.

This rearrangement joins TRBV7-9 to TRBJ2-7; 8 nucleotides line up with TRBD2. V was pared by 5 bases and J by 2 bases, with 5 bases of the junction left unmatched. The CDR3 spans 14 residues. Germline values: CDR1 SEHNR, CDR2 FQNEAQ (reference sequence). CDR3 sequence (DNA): TGTGCCAGCAGCGGAACTAGCGGAACCTACGAGCAGTACTTC. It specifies CASSGTSGTYEQYF.

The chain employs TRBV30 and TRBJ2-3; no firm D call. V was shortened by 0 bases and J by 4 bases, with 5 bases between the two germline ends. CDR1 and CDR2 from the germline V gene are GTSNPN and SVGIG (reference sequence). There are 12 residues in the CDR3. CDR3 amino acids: CAWSVRPDTQYF. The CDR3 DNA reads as TGTGCCTGGAGTGTTCGACCAGATACGCAGTATTTT.

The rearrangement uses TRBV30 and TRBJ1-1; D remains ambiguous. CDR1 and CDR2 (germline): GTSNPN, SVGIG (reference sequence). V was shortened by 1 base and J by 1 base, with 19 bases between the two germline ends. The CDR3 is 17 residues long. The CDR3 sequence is CAWSAPTSWTGNTEAFF. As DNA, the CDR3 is TGTGCCTGGAGTGCCCCCACGTCCTGGACGGGGAACACTGAAGCTTTCTTT.

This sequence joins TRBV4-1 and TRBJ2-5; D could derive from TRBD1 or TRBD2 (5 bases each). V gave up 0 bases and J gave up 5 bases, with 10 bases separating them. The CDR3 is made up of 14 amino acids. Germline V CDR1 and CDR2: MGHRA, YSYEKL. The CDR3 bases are TGCGCCAGCAGCCAAGAGAGGGCAGGGGAGACCCAGTACTTC. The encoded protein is CASSQERAGETQYF.

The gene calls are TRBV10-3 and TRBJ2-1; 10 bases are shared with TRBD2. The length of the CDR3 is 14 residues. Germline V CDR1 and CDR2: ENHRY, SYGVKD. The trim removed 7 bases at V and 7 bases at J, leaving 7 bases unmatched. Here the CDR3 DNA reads TGTGCCATCAAGGCTAGCGGGAGTATGAATGAGCAGTTCTTC. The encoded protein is CAIKASGSMNEQFF.

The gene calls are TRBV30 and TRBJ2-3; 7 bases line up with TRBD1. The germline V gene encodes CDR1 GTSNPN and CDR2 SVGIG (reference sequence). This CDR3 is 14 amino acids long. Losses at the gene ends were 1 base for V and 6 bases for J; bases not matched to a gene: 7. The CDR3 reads CAWSEGQLGDTQYF. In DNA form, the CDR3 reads TGTGCCTGGAGTGAGGGACAGCTAGGGGATACGCAGTATTTT.

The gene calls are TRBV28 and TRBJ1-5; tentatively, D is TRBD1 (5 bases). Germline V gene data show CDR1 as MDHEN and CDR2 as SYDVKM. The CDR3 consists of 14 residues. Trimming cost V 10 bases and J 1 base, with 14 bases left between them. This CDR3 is CAIRTRASNQPQHF. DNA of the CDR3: TGTGCCATCCGGACACGAGCGAGCAATCAGCCCCAGCATTTT.

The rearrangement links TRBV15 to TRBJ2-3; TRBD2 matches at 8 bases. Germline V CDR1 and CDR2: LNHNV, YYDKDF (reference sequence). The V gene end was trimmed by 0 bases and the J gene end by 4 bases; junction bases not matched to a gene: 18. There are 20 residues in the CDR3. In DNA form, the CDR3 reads TGTGCCACCAGCAGAGAACGTGGGACTAGGACTCTTCTCGTGGCAGATACGCAGTATTTT. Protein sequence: CATSRERGTRTLLVADTQYF.

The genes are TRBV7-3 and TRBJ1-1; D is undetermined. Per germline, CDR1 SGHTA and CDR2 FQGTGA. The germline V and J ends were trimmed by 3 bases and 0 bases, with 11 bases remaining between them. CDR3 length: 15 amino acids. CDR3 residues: CASSFRRPMNTEAFF. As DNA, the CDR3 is TGTGCCAGCAGCTTTAGGAGACCCATGAACACTGAAGCTTTCTTT.

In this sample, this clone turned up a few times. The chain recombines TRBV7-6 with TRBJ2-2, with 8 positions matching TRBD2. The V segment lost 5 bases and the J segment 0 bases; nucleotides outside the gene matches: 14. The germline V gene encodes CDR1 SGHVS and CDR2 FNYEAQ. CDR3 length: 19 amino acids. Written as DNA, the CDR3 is TGTGCCAGCAGCCTACTAGCGGCAGGGATGGGAGCGAACACCGGGGAGCTGTTTTTT. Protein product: CASSLLAAGMGANTGELFF.

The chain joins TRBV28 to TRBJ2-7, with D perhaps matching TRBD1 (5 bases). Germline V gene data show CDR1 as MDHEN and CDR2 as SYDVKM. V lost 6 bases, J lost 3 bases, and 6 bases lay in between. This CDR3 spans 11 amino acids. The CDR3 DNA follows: TGTGCCAGCAGGGGGCACTACGAGCAGTACTTC. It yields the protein CASRGHYEQYF.

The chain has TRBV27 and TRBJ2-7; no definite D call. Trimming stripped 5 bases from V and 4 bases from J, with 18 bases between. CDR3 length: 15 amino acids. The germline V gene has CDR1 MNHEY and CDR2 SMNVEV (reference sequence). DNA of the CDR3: TGTGCCAGCAGTGACTTGACCGAAACCGGATACGAGCAGTACTTC. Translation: CASSDLTETGYEQYF.

The CDR3: CASSPPGPGKELFF. Written as DNA, the CDR3 is TGTGCCAGCAGTCCTCCGGGCCCTGGAAAGGAACTGTTTTTT. V is TRBV28 and J is TRBJ1-4; D gene ambiguous. CDR1 is MDHEN, CDR2 SYDVKM, per germline. The CDR3 is 14 residues long. Trimming removed 5 bases at V and 12 bases at J, with 19 bases between. Drawing the rest from reference TRBV28 and TRBJ1-4, the complete variable domain is DVKVTQSSRYLVKRTGEKVFLECVQDMDHENMFWYRQDPGLGLRLIYFSYDVKMKEKGDIPEGYSVSREKKERFSLILESASTNQTSMYLCASSPPGPGKELFFGSGTQLSVL.

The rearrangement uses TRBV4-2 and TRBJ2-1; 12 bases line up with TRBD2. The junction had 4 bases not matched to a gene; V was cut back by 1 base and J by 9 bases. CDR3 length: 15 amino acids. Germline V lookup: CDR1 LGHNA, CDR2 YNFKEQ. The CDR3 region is CASSQGTSGKGEQFF. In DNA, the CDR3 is TGTGCCAGCAGCCAAGGGACTAGCGGGAAGGGTGAGCAGTTCTTC.

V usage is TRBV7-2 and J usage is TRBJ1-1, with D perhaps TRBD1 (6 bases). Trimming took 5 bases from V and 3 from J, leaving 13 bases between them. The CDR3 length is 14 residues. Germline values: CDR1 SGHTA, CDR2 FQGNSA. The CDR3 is CASSPQGSYTEAFF. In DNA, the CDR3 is TGTGCCAGCAGCCCCCAGGGGTCGTACACTGAAGCTTTCTTT.

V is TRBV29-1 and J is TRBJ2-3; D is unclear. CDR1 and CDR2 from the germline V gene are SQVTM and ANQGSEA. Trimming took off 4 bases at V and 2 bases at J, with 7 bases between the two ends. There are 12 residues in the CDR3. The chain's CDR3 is CSVVATTDTQYF. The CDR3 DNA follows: TGCAGCGTTGTCGCAACCACAGATACGCAGTATTTT.

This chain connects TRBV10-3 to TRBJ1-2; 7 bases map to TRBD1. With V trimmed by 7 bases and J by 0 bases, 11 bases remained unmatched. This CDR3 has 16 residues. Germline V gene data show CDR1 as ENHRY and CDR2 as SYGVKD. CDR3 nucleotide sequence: TGTGCCATCAACGGGGCAGGGGGTTTCTCTAACTATGGCTACACCTTC. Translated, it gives CAINGAGGFSNYGYTF.